This TCR beta chain came from a study of blood T cell repertoires in COVID-19. Study details: The samples span acute and convalescent COVID-19 from the United States, Italy and Spain. PBMCs, B-cell-depleted T cells, or T cells were the source of the cDNA or gDNA that made up the material.

In the original workflow: Estimates of nucleated cell counts were drawn from the amplification of reference gene primers. The data were produced by immunoSEQ multiplex PCR, yet TCRdb's version contains in-frame clones alone and is incomplete. V and J calls and clone size are copied from that table; D and trimming were computed from the DNA. This sample has over 85,000 clones, with 70% to 90% found just once. This clone was counted only a few times. Followed longitudinally, the Seattle patients had been enrolled during active infection. Per germline, CDR1 SEHNR and CDR2 FQNEAQ (reference sequence). The V end was cut by 0 bases, the J end by 11 bases, with 13 bases between. This CDR3 region has 13 residues.

The genes are TRBV7-9 and TRBJ1-1; D may be TRBD1 (5 bases). The sequence was obtained from an elderly woman with COVID-19, enrolled during active disease. Sequenced material: peripheral blood. In DNA, the CDR3 is TGTGCCAGCAGCTTAGCGGGGGGTCCTGGGGCTTTCTTT. It translates to CASSLAGGPGAFF.